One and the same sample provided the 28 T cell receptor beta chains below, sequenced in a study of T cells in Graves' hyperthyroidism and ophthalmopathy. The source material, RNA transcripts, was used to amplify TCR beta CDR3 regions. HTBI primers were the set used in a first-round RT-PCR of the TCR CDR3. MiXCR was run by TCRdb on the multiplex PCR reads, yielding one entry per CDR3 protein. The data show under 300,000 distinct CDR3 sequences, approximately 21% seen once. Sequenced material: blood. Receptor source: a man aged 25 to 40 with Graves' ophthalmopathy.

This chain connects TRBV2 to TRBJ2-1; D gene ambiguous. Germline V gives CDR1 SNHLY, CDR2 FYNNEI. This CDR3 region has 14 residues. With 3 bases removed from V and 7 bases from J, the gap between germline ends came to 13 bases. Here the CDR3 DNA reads TGTGCCAGCAGTGACGGCGGTCAGACTAATGAGCAGTTCTTC. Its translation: CASSDGGQTNEQFF.

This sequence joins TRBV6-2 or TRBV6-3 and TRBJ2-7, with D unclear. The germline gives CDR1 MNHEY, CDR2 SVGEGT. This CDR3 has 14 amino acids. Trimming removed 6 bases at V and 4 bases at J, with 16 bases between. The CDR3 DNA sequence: TGTGCCAGCAGCCTAGAACCTGCAGGTTACGAGCAGTACTTC. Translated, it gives CASSLEPAGYEQYF.

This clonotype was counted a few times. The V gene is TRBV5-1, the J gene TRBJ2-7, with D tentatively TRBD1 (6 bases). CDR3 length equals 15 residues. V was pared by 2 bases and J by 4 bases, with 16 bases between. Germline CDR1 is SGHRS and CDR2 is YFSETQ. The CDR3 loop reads CASSLDPGAGYEQYF. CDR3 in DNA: TGCGCCAGCAGCTTAGACCCAGGGGCGGGTTACGAGCAGTACTTC.

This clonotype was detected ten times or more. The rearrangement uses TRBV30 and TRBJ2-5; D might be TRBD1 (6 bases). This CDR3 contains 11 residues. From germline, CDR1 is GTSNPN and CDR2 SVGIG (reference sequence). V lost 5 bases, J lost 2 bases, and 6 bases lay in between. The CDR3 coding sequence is TGTGCCTGGGGACAGCAAGAGACCCAGTACTTC. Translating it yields CAWGQQETQYF.

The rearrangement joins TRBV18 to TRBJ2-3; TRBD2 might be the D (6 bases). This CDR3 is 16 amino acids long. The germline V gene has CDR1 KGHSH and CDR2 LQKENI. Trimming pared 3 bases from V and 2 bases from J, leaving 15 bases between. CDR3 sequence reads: CASSPAEGLVTDTQYF. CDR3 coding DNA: TGTGCCAGCTCACCCGCGGAGGGGCTAGTCACAGATACGCAGTATTTT.

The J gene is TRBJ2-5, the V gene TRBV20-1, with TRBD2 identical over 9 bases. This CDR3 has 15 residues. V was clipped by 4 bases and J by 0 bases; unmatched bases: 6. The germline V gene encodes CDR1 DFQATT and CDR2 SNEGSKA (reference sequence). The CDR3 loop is CSAMGLAGNQETQYF. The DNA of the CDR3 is TGCAGTGCTATGGGGCTAGCGGGGAACCAAGAGACCCAGTACTTC.

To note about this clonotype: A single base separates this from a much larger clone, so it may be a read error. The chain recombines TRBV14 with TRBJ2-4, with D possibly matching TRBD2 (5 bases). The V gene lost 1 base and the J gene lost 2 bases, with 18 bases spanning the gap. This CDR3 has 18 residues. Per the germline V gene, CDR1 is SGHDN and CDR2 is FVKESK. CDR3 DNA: TGTGCCAGCAGCCAAGGCCTAGCAGCCCCGGGGACCAAAAACATTCAGTACTTC. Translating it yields CASSQGLAAPGTKNIQYF.

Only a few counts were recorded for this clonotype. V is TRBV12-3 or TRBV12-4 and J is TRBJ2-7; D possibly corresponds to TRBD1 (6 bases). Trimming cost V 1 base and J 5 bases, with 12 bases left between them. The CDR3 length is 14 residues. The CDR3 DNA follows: TGTGCCAGCAGTTTAGTAGGCAGGGGTCACGAGCAGTACTTC. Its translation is CASSLVGRGHEQYF.

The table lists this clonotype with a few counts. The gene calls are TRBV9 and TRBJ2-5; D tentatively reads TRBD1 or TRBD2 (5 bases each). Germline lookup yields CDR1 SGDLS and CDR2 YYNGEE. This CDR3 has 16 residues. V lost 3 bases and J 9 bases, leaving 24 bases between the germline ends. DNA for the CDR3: TGTGCCAGCAGCGAGGGACCACCGGGACCTGGAGCGGCCCAGTACTTC. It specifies CASSEGPPGPGAAQYF. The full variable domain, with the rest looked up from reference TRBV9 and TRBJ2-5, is DSGVTQTPKHLITATGQRVTLRCSPRSGDLSVYWYQQSLDQGLQFLIQYYNGEERAKGNILERFSAQQFPDLHSELNLSSLELGDSALYFCASSEGPPGPGAAQYFGPGTRLLVL.

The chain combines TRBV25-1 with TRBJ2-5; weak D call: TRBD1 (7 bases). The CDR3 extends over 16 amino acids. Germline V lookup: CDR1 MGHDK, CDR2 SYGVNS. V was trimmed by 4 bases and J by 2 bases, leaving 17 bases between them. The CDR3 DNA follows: TGTGCCAGCAGTGCCCAGGGGGGTAGCGATCAAGAGACCCAGTACTTC. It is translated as CASSAQGGSDQETQYF.

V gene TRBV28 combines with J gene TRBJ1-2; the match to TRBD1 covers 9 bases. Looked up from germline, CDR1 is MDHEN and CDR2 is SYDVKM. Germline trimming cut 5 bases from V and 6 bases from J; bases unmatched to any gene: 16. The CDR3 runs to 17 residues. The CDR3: CASSPHTGTGLTNGYTF. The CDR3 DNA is TGTGCCAGCAGTCCTCATACCGGGACAGGGCTAACCAATGGCTACACCTTC.

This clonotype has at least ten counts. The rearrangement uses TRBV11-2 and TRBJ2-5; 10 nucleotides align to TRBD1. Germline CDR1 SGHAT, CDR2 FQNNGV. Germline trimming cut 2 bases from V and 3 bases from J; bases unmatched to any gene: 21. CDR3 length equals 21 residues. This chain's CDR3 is CASSLYSSGTGVTGVKETQYF. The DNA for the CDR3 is TGTGCCAGCAGCTTATATTCCTCTGGGACAGGGGTGACGGGCGTGAAAGAGACCCAGTACTTC. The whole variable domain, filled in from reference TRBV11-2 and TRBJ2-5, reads EAGVAQSPRYKIIEKRQSVAFWCNPISGHATLYWYQQILGQGPKLLIQFQNNGVVDDSQLPKDRFSAERLKGVDSTLKIQPAKLEDSAVYLCASSLYSSGTGVTGVKETQYFGPGTRLLVL.

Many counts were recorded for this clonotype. In DNA, the CDR3 is TGTGCCACCAGTGCCCTTGGGACAGGGGACCAAGAGACCCAGTACTTC. Amino acids: CATSALGTGDQETQYF. The chain combines TRBV24-1 with TRBJ2-5; 10 bases agree with TRBD1. Trimming cost V 5 bases and J 0 bases; bases outside gene matches: 5. CDR1 is KGHDR, CDR2 SFDVKD, per germline. The length of the CDR3 is 16 residues.

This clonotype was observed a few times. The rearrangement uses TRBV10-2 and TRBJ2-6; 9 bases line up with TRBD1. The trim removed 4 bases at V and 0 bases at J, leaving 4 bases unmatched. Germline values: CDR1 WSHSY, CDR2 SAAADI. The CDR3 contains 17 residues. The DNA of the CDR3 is TGCGCCAGCAGTGCGGGACAGGGATCCTCTGGGGCCAACGTCCTGACTTTC. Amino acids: CASSAGQGSSGANVLTF.

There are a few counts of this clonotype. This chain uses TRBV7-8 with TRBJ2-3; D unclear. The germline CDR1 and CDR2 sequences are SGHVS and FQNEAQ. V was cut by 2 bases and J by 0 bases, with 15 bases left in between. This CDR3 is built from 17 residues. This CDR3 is CASSLLFGSLSTDTQYF. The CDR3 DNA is TGTGCCAGCAGCTTATTATTCGGCTCACTAAGCACAGATACGCAGTATTTT.

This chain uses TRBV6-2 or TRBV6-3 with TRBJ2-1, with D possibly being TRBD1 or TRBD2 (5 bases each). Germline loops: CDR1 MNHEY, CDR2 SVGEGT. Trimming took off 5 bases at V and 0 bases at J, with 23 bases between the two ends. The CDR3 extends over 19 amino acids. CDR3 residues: CASSTGPGTAVSSYNEQFF. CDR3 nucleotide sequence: TGTGCCAGCAGTACCGGACCCGGGACGGCGGTAAGCTCCTACAATGAGCAGTTCTTC.

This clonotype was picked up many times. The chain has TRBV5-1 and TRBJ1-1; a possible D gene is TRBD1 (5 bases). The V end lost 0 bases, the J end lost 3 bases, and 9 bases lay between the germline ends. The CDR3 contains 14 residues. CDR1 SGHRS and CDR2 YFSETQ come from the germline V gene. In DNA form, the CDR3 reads TGCGCCAGCAGCTTGGCAGGGTTCGACACTGAAGCTTTCTTT. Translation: CASSLAGFDTEAFF.

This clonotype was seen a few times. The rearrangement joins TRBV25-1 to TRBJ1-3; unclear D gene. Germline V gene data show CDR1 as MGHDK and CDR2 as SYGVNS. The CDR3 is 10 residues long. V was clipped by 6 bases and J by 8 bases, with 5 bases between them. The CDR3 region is CASRVDTIYF. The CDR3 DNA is TGTGCCAGCAGGGTAGACACCATATATTTT.

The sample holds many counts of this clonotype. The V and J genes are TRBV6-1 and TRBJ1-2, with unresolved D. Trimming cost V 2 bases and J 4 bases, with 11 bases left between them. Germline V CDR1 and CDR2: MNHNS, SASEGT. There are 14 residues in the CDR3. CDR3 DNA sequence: TGTGCCAGCAGTGAAAGTTTATCAGGCTATGGCTACACCTTC. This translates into CASSESLSGYGYTF.

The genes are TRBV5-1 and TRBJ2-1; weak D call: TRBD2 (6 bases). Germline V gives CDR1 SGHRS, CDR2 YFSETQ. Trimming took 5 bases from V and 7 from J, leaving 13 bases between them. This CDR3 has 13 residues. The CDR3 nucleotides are TGCGCCAGCAGAACAAGACGGGAGAATGAGCAGTTCTTC. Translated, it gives CASRTRRENEQFF.

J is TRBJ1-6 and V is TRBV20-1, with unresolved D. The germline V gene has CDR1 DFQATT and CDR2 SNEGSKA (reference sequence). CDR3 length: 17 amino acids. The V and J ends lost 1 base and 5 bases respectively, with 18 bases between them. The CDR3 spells CSARGIGREADNSPLHF. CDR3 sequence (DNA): TGCAGTGCTAGAGGTATCGGAAGGGAAGCGGATAATTCACCCCTCCACTTT.

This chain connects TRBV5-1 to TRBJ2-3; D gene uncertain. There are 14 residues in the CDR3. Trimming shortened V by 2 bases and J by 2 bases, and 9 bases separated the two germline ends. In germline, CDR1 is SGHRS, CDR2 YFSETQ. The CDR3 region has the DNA TGCGCCAGCAGCTTCGAGCTCCTCACAGATACGCAGTATTTT. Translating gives CASSFELLTDTQYF.

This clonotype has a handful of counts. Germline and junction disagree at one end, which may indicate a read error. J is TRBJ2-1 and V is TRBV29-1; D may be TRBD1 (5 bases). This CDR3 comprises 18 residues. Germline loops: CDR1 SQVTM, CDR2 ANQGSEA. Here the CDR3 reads CSVVWVVRIPGRGNQQFF. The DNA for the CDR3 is TGCAGCGTTGTGTGGGTTGTCAGAATCCCAGGGCGTGGCAATCAGCAGTTCTTC.

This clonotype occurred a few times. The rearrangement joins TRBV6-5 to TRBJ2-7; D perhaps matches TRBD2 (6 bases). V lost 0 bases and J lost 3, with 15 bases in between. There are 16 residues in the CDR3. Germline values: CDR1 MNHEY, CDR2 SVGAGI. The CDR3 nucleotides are TGTGCCAGCAGTTACTCGGGCAGGGAGGCCCTCTACGAGCAGTACTTC. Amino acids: CASSYSGREALYEQYF.

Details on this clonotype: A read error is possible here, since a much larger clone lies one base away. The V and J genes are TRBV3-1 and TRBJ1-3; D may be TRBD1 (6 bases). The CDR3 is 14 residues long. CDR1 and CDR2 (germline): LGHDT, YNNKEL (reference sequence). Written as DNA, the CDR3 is TGTGCCGGCAGCCAGGGGCACTCTGGAAACACCATATATTTT. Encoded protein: CAGSQGHSGNTIYF.

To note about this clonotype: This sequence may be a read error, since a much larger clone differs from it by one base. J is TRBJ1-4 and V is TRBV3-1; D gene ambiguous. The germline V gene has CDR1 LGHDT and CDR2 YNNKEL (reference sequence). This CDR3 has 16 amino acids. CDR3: CASNQASRLANEKLFF. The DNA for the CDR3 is TGTGCCAGCAACCAAGCCAGCAGGCTGGCTAATGAAAAACTGTTTTTT.

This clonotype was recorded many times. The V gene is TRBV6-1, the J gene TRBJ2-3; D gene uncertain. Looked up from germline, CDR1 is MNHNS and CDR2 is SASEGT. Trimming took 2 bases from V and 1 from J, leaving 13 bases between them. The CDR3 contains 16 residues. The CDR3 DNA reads TGTGCCAGCAGTGAAAGTCAGAACATCGGCACAGATACGCAGTATTTT. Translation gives CASSESQNIGTDTQYF.

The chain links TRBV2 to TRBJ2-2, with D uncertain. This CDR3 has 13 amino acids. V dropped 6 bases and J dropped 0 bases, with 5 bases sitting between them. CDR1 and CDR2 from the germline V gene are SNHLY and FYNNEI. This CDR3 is CASRLTNTGELFF. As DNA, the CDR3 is TGTGCCAGCAGACTCACGAACACCGGGGAGCTGTTTTTT.